The rows below give T cell receptor beta chains drawn from one sample of a study of blood T cell repertoires in COVID-19. This table comes from immunoSEQ multiplex PCR, and its TCRdb copy is limited to in-frame clones, with some not included. The sample lists about 260,000 clones, about 82% occurring once. Input material: PBMCs or T cells enriched from blood (not recorded which). The origin of the receptors is a woman between 50 and 59 years old who had recovered from COVID-19. Each CDR3 is given with its conserved first and last residue. The order of the fields is V gene, CDR3 protein.

TRBV9,CASSASDTSNYGYTF
TRBV7-9,CASSSNDRAHGYTF
TRBV7-2,CASSLSYGTVDQPQHF
TRBV28,CASSLGGYNSPLHF
TRBV5-5,CASSARRSSGANVLTF
TRBV25-1,CASGTGRTTEAFF
TRBV27,CASSLTGSSNQPQHF
TRBV27,CASSLPGTGKYEQYF
TRBV9,CASSPRTSGGHQETQYF
TRBV7-2,CASSSPGQNGSPLHF
TRBV4-1,CASSQARDISYEQYF
TRBV9,CASSVLPPGQGTYGYTF
TRBV5-5,CASSASIYEQYF
TRBV2,CASTPDSSYNEQFF
TRBV27,CATRTGNTEAFF
TRBV30,CAWSTLGLFEKLFF
TRBV5-4,CASSKSSTDTQYF
TRBV18,CASSPSVSNQPQHF
TRBV9,CASSPRSLQGSNYGYTF
TRBV2,CASSKLAGAYNEQFF
TRBV7-2,CASSLETGRTQYF
TRBV5-4,CASSGRGIGALFHF
TRBV5-4,CASSPGGHLQETQYF
TRBV13,CASRMGPGLAYEQYF
TRBV7-9,CASSLQRETQYF